This T cell receptor beta chain appears in the sequencing data of a study of beta chain features in type 1 diabetes. Findings and caveats of the study: Patients and controls would be equally affected if PCR favored shorter templates.

This CDR3 is built from 15 residues. Germline V lookup: CDR1 SGHRS, CDR2 YFSETQ. Trimming removed 4 bases from V and 5 bases from J; junction bases left unmatched: 8. Expressed TCRB transcripts got sequenced, as all isolated RNA was reverse transcribed. Measured with immunoSEQ multiplex PCR; TCRdb has only the in-frame clones, and not every one. Among some 300,000 clones listed, roughly 8% were seen once. This clone was counted only a few times. Its antigen is undetermined. The sequence was obtained from a woman aged 18 to 35 in good health. Input material: central memory CD4+ T cells from blood. V gene TRBV5-1 combines with J gene TRBJ2-3, with 9 positions matching TRBD1. The CDR3 DNA sequence: TGCGCCAGCAGCCTACAGGGGGCGCAGGGAGATACGCAGTATTTT. Its protein product is CASSLQGAQGDTQYF. Full variable domain (missing parts from reference TRBV5-1 and TRBJ2-3): KAGVTQTPRYLIKTRGQQVTLSCSPISGHRSVSWYQQTPGQGLQFLFEYFSETQRNKGNFPGRFSGRQFSNSRSEMNVSTLELGDSALYLCASSLQGAQGDTQYFGPGTRLTVL.